The source of this TCR beta chain is a study of technical replicates of blood from several donors. Trimming removed 8 bases at V and 7 bases at J, with 11 bases between. The germline V gene has CDR1 MDHEN and CDR2 SYDVKM. The CDR3 contains 11 residues. The data were produced by immunoSEQ multiplex PCR, yet TCRdb's version contains in-frame clones alone and is incomplete. The table includes approximately 84,000 clones, 95% to 98% detected once. The sequencing input was T cells isolated from PBMCs. J is TRBJ1-2 and V is TRBV28; D possibly corresponds to TRBD1 (5 bases). This TCR was sampled from a human donor in good health. The CDR3 DNA is TGTGCCAGCGACTCAGGGTTTGGCTACACCTTC. It specifies CASDSGFGYTF.